Below, 21 T cell receptor beta chains from the same sample are listed, as sequenced in a study of response to subunit inactivated influenza vaccine. TCRdb re-called the RT-PCR reads with MiXCR, one entry per CDR3 protein. The sample gives hundreds of thousands of distinct CDR3 sequences, about 8% of which show up once; 13% is in the top ten. The sample in question was PBMCs from blood, obtained approximately 25 months after vaccination. These receptors originate from a man aged 45 to 70 who received an inactivated influenza vaccine.

The sample holds a few counts of this clonotype. DNA of the CDR3: TGTGCCAGCAGCCCAGGGGGCAAGGCCGGGGAGCTGTTTTTT. Translated: CASSPGGKAGELFF. J is TRBJ2-2 and V is TRBV7-2; 8 nucleotides agree with TRBD1. The CDR3 extends over 14 amino acids. Germline CDR1 is SGHTA and CDR2 is FQGNSA. V was clipped by 5 bases and J by 6 bases; unmatched bases: 5.

This clonotype was found a few times. The rearrangement uses TRBV19 and TRBJ2-3; 7 bases agree with TRBD1. The germline gives CDR1 LNHDA, CDR2 SQIVND (reference sequence). V shed 8 bases and J 0 bases; nucleotides not matched to a gene: 8. CDR3 size: 15 residues. CDR3 sequence reads: CASQQGPRSTDTQYF. The DNA of the CDR3 is TGTGCCAGTCAACAGGGGCCACGTAGCACAGATACGCAGTATTTT.

This clonotype was seen ten or more times. The chain recombines TRBV6-5 with TRBJ2-1; TRBD2 matches at 8 bases. Germline values: CDR1 MNHEY, CDR2 SVGAGI. The V segment lost 0 bases and the J segment 5 bases; nucleotides outside the gene matches: 12. The length of the CDR3 is 18 residues. CDR3 residues: CASSYSRSQRGNDNEQFF. The DNA of the CDR3 is TGTGCCAGCAGTTACTCGAGGAGCCAGCGGGGGAACGACAATGAGCAGTTCTTC.

This clonotype was counted only a few times. The rearrangement links TRBV24-1 to TRBJ2-1, with 10 bases identical to TRBD1. The CDR3 has 16 residues. V was clipped by 3 bases and J by 3 bases; unmatched bases: 4. Germline V gene sequence: CDR1 KGHDR, CDR2 SFDVKD. The DNA for the CDR3 is TGTGCCACCAGTGATGGGACAGGGGACTACTACAATGAGCAGTTCTTC. It yields the protein CATSDGTGDYYNEQFF.

This clonotype was counted between two and nine times. A much larger clone sits a single nucleotide away, making a read error possible. The chain is built from TRBV12-3 or TRBV12-4 and TRBJ2-1; 10 bases are shared with TRBD2. The CDR3 runs to 15 residues. The J segment lost 7 bases and the V segment lost 6 bases, leaving 9 bases of the junction unmatched. The CDR3 is CASSRPGLANNEQFF. CDR3 coding DNA: TGTGCCAGCAGCCGACCGGGACTAGCGAATAATGAGCAGTTCTTC.

In this sample, this clonotype turned up a few times. The chain combines TRBV12-3 or TRBV12-4 with TRBJ1-1; the D is unclear. This CDR3 spans 11 amino acids. Trimming removed 4 bases at V and 11 bases at J, with 11 bases between. CDR3 bases: TGTGCCAGCAGTTCTAGGTTGGTCGCTTTCTTT. It translates to CASSSRLVAFF.

There are many counts of this clonotype. V is TRBV7-2 and J is TRBJ2-3; D unresolved. Germline CDR1 reads SGHTA; CDR2 reads FQGNSA. The CDR3 is made up of 15 amino acids. V was clipped by 3 bases and J by 3 bases, with 13 bases between them. This CDR3 reads CASSFQSGVTDTQYF. The CDR3 bases are TGTGCCAGCAGCTTCCAAAGTGGGGTAACAGATACGCAGTATTTT.

This clonotype was picked up a small number of times. J is TRBJ2-5 and V is TRBV28; weak D call: TRBD1 (6 bases). V was shortened by 5 bases and J by 3 bases, with 16 bases between the two germline ends. CDR1 and CDR2 (germline): MDHEN, SYDVKM. CDR3 length equals 15 residues. CDR3 residues: CASSAPGHGEETQYF. The CDR3 DNA follows: TGTGCCAGCAGTGCTCCGGGACACGGTGAAGAGACCCAGTACTTC.

A few counts support this clonotype. V gene TRBV4-3 combines with J gene TRBJ2-3; 7 bases align to TRBD2. The CDR3 spans 18 residues. Germline V lookup: CDR1 LGHNA, CDR2 YSLEER. Unmatched junction bases numbered 13, after V lost 0 bases and J lost 4 bases. CDR3 residues: CASSQDRATEAGPDTQYF. As DNA, the CDR3 is TGCGCCAGCAGCCAAGACAGGGCGACTGAAGCGGGACCAGATACGCAGTATTTT.

The table lists this clonotype with many counts. The rearrangement links TRBV4-3 to TRBJ2-2; D call uncertain. Germline CDR1 is LGHNA and CDR2 is YSLEER. V dropped 4 bases and J dropped 3 bases, with 15 bases sitting between them. The CDR3 is 16 residues long. This CDR3 is CASSLVDLGDTGELFF. The CDR3 nucleotides read TGCGCCAGCAGCCTAGTGGACCTAGGTGACACCGGGGAGCTGTTTTTT.

The rearrangement links TRBV29-1 to TRBJ2-7, with D possibly TRBD2 on 5 matching bases. Germline-derived CDR1 and CDR2 are SQVTM and ANQGSEA. This CDR3 spans 12 amino acids. V lost 6 bases and J lost 4, with 13 bases in between. CDR3: CSVSPRGYEQYF. In DNA, the CDR3 is TGCAGCGTGAGCCCCCGGGGTTACGAGCAGTACTTC.

For this clonotype: A single base separates this from a much larger clone, so it may be a read error. This chain connects TRBV3-1 to TRBJ2-3; 7 nucleotides line up with TRBD2. The CDR3 spans 20 residues. CDR1 LGHDT and CDR2 YNNKEL come from the germline V gene (reference sequence). J was trimmed by 4 bases and V by 6 bases; bases with no gene match: 25. CDR3 region: CASRPSLGPLRASGADTQYF. The CDR3 DNA is TGTGCCAGCAGACCATCCCTTGGACCGCTGCGGGCTAGCGGCGCAGATACGCAGTATTTT.

In its sample, this clonotype was seen a few times. The chain joins TRBV7-9 to TRBJ2-1; TRBD1 matches at 8 bases. From germline, CDR1 is SEHNR and CDR2 FQNEAQ (reference sequence). The CDR3 loop spans 14 amino acids. The V and J ends lost 4 bases and 8 bases, in that order; junction bases with no gene match: 7. CDR3 nucleotide sequence: TGTGCCAGCAGCTACGGACAGGGAGGCGATGAGCAGTTCTTC. This encodes CASSYGQGGDEQFF.

This clonotype was seen ten or more times. The chain is built from TRBV12-3 or TRBV12-4 and TRBJ2-4; D not certain. Trimming took off 2 bases at V and 0 bases at J, with 14 bases between the two ends. This CDR3 spans 17 amino acids. The CDR3 DNA reads as TGTGCCAGCAGTTTATCATGGCAGAGTCTAGCCAAAAACATTCAGTACTTC. Translation: CASSLSWQSLAKNIQYF.

This clonotype has just a few counts. The chain has TRBV25-1 and TRBJ2-3; D not certain. Germline V gene sequence: CDR1 MGHDK, CDR2 SYGVNS. There are 11 residues in the CDR3. The V end was cut by 7 bases, the J end by 5 bases, with 7 bases between. The CDR3 here is CASIQKDTQYF. CDR3 in DNA: TGTGCCAGCATACAGAAAGATACGCAGTATTTT. The whole variable domain, remainder taken from reference TRBV25-1 and TRBJ2-3, is EADIYQTPRYLVIGTGKKITLECSQTMGHDKMYWYQQDPGMELHLIHYSYGVNSTEKGDLSSESTVSRIRTEHFPLTLESARPSHTSQYLCASIQKDTQYFGPGTRLTVL.

This clonotype has ten or more counts. V usage is TRBV10-3 and J usage is TRBJ2-7, with a weak D call TRBD1 (6 bases). With 4 bases removed from V and 4 bases from J, the gap between germline ends came to 11 bases. The CDR3 runs to 13 residues. Germline CDR1 and CDR2: ENHRY and SYGVKD. DNA of the CDR3: TGTGCCATCAGTGCTTACACAGGGTACGAGCAGTACTTC. It translates to CAISAYTGYEQYF.

This clonotype was recorded a few times. CDR3 region: CASSWQGSGNYEQYF. In DNA form, the CDR3 reads TGTGCCAGCAGCTGGCAGGGTAGCGGGAATTACGAGCAGTACTTC. This sequence joins TRBV7-6 and TRBJ2-7; 8 bases agree with TRBD2. V gave up 4 bases and J gave up 4 bases; unmatched junction bases: 9. The CDR3 is made up of 15 amino acids. Looked up from germline, CDR1 is SGHVS and CDR2 is FNYEAQ. Looking up the rest from reference TRBV7-6 and TRBJ2-7 gives the full variable domain: GAGVSQSPRYKVTKRGQDVALRCDPISGHVSLYWYRQALGQGPEFLTYFNYEAQQDKSGLPNDRFSAERPEGSISTLTIQRTEQRDSAMYRCASSWQGSGNYEQYFGPGTRLTVT.

This clonotype was counted only a few times. The V call is TRBV6-6, the J call TRBJ2-7; 9 positions match TRBD2. V lost 6 bases to trimming and J lost 3 bases; unmatched junction nucleotides: 3. The CDR3 totals 13 residues. Germline assignment: CDR1 MNHNY and CDR2 SVGAGI (reference sequence). The CDR3: CASSGLANYEQYF. The CDR3 DNA follows: TGTGCCAGCAGCGGACTAGCGAACTACGAGCAGTACTTC.

This clonotype was seen more than once but under ten times. CDR3: CASSGWVQGGDTQYF. The CDR3 DNA follows: TGTGCCAGCAGTGGCTGGGTGCAGGGGGGAGATACGCAGTATTTT. The V call is TRBV12-3 or TRBV12-4, the J call TRBJ2-3; tentative D call: TRBD1 (7 bases). The CDR3 extends over 15 amino acids. The ends were cut back, 5 bases at V and 5 bases at J, with 17 bases in the middle.

The J gene is TRBJ2-3, the V gene TRBV20-1; 11 bases line up with TRBD2. This CDR3 spans 15 amino acids. Germline V gene lookup returns CDR1 DFQATT and CDR2 SNEGSKA (reference sequence). V shed 3 bases, J shed 2 bases, and the junction held 4 bases outside the gene matches. The CDR3 DNA sequence: TGCAGTGCTAGGAGACTAGCGGGGTACACAGATACGCAGTATTTT. Amino acid sequence: CSARRLAGYTDTQYF.

This rearrangement joins TRBV7-6 to TRBJ2-7, with D perhaps given as TRBD1 or TRBD2 (6 bases each). The germline V gene encodes CDR1 SGHVS and CDR2 FNYEAQ. The V end lost 1 base, the J end lost 6 bases, and 13 bases lay between the germline ends. The CDR3 totals 14 residues. The CDR3: CASSLGGGTVEQYF. The CDR3 nucleotides read TGTGCCAGCAGCTTAGGAGGGGGGACGGTCGAGCAGTACTTC. Supplemented by reference TRBV7-6 and TRBJ2-7, the full variable domain reads GAGVSQSPRYKVTKRGQDVALRCDPISGHVSLYWYRQALGQGPEFLTYFNYEAQQDKSGLPNDRFSAERPEGSISTLTIQRTEQRDSAMYRCASSLGGGTVEQYFGPGTRLTVT.